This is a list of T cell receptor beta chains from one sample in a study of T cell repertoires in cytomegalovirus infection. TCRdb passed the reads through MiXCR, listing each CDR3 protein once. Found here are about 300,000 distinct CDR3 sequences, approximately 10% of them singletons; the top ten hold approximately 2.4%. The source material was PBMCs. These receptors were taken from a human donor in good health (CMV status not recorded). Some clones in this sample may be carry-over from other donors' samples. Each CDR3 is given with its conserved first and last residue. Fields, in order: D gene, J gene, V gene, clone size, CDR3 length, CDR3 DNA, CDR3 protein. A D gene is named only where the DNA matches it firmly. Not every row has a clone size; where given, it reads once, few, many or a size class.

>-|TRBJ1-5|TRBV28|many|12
TGTGCCAGCAGGCAACAGACACAGCCCCAGCATTTT
CASRQQTQPQHF
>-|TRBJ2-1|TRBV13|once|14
TGTGCCAGCTTCAGGGCCCTTACCAGTGGTGAGCAGTTCTTC
CASFRALTSGEQFF
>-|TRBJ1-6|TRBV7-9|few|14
TGTGCCAGCAATTTCAGGGGAAGGAATTCACCCCTCCACTTT
CASNFRGRNSPLHF
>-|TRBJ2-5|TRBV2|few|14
TGTGCCAGCCTCGTACCGGGGGCCCAAGAGACCCAGTACTTC
CASLVPGAQETQYF
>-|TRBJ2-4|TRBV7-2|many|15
TGTGCCAGCAGCCAGCTCGGGAGCTTCAAAAACATTCAGTACTTC
CASSQLGSFKNIQYF
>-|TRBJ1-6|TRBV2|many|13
TGTGCCAGCTCAAAGGACAGAAGTTCACCCCTCCACTTT
CASSKDRSSPLHF
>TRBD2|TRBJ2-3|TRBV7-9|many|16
TGTGCCAGCCCCCCCGGACTAGCGGGGGACACAGATACGCAGTATTTT
CASPPGLAGDTDTQYF
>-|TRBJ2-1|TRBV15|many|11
TGTGCCACCAGCAGAGCGGGGGGCCAGTTCTTC
CATSRAGGQFF
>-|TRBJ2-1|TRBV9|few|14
TGTGCCAGCAGCGTAGATGTCAGGGCGAATGAGCAGTTCTTC
CASSVDVRANEQFF
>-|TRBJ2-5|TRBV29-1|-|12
TGCAGCGTTGGGCAGGGGAAAGAGACCCAGTACTTC
CSVGQGKETQYF
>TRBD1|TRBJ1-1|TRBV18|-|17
TGTGCCAGCTCACCATTAGGGGGCCCCGTGATGAACACTGAAGCTTTCTTT
CASSPLGGPVMNTEAFF
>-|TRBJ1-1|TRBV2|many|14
TGTGCCAGTCCGGGGGGAAGGGGGGACACTGAAGCTTTCTTT
CASPGGRGDTEAFF
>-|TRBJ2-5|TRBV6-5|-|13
TGTGCCAGCAGTTCCGCCTGGGGGGAGACCCAGTACTTC
CASSSAWGETQYF
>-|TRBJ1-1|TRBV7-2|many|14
TGTGCCAGCAGCTTATTCCAGGGGAACACTGAAGCTTTCTTT
CASSLFQGNTEAFF
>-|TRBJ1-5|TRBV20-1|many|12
TGCAGTGCTAGTGGGAGCAATCAGCCCCAGCATTTT
CSASGSNQPQHF
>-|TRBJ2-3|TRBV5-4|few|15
TGTGCCAGCAGCTTGGAGGGGAGATACACAGATACGCAGTATTTT
CASSLEGRYTDTQYF
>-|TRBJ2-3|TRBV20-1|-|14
TGCAGTGCTAGAGGGACGTCTAGCACAGATACGCAGTATTTT
CSARGTSSTDTQYF
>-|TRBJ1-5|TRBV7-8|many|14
TGTGCCAGCAGCTTAGGGACTCAAAATCAGCCCCAGCATTTT
CASSLGTQNQPQHF
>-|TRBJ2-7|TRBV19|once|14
TGTGCCAGTAGGAGGGTAGCGGCTGCCTACGAGCAGTACTTC
CASRRVAAAYEQYF
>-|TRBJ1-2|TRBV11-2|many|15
TGTGCCAGCAGCTTAGATCGGGCCCGGGTTGGAGGCTACACCTTC
CASSLDRARVGGYTF
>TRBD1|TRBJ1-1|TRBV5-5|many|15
TGTGCCAGCAGCCCTCCCGGGACAGGGGGTACTGAAGCTTTCTTT
CASSPPGTGGTEAFF
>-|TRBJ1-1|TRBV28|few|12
TGTGCCAGCTACAGGGTGGTGACTGAAGCTTTCTTT
CASYRVVTEAFF
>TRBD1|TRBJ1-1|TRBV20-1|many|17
TGCAGTGCTAGAGAGGGGACAGGAAGCCTATTGAACACTGAAGCTTTCTTT
CSAREGTGSLLNTEAFF
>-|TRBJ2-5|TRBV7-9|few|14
TGTGCCAGCAGCTCCTCCCGGGAGCAAGAGACCCAGTACTTC
CASSSSREQETQYF
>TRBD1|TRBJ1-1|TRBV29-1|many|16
TGCAGCGTTACAGGGGAAGGATCACAACTAGTGACTGAAGCTTTCTTT
CSVTGEGSQLVTEAFF
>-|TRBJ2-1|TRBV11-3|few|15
TGTGCCAGCAGCCCAGGACATGTACCCTACAATGAGCAGTTCTTC
CASSPGHVPYNEQFF
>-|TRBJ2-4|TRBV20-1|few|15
TGCAGTGCTAGAAAGGGGCTGGGCGTTACCGGGGTTCAGTACTTC
CSARKGLGVTGVQYF
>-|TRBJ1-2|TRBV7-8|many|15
TGTGCCAGCAGCTCCCAGTTATCCCGGGGCTATGGCTACACCTTC
CASSSQLSRGYGYTF
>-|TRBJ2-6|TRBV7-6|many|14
TGTGCCAGCAGCCCTCGCTCTGGGGCCAACGTCCTGACTTTC
CASSPRSGANVLTF
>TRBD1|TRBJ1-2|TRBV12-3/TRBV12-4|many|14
TGTGCCAGCAGCCAGGGGGGACTGAACTATGGCTACACCTTC
CASSQGGLNYGYTF
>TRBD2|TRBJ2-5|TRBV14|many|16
TGTGCCAGCAGCCTCCTCGGGGCTAGCGGACAAGAGACCCAGTACTTC
CASSLLGASGQETQYF
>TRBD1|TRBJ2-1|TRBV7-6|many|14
TGTGCCAGCAGCTGGACAGGGAACTACAATGAGCAGTTCTTC
CASSWTGNYNEQFF
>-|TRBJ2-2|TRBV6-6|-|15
TGTGCCGGCAGTTACGGAGGGTCGAACACCGGGGAGCTGTTTTTT
CAGSYGGSNTGELFF
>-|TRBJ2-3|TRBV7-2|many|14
TGTGCCAGCAGCGTACTAGCACTCACAGATACGCAGTATTTT
CASSVLALTDTQYF
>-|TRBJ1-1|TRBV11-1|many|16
TGTGCCAGCAGAACCGGGTCAGGGCTTAAGAACACTGAAGCTTTCTTT
CASRTGSGLKNTEAFF
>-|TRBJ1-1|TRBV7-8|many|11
TGTGCCAGCAGACGGGACACTGAAGCTTTCTTT
CASRRDTEAFF
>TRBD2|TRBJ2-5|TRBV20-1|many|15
TGCAGTGCCAGAAGGGTAGCGGGGGAACAAGAGACCCAGTACTTC
CSARRVAGEQETQYF
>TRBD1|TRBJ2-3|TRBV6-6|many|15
TGTGCCAGCAGTTACTCGGACAGGGCGACAGATACGCAGTATTTT
CASSYSDRATDTQYF
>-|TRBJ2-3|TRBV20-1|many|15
TGCAGTGCTAGAGATCTGCTAACTAGCACAGATACGCAGTATTTT
CSARDLLTSTDTQYF
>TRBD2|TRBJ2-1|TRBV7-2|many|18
TGTGCCAGCAGCTCTCCCCCCCGTCCGGGACTAGTTGATAATGAGCAGTTCTTC
CASSSPPRPGLVDNEQFF
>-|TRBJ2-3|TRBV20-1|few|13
TGCAGTGTCGCGAAAACAGGGAGAGATACGCAGTATTTT
CSVAKTGRDTQYF